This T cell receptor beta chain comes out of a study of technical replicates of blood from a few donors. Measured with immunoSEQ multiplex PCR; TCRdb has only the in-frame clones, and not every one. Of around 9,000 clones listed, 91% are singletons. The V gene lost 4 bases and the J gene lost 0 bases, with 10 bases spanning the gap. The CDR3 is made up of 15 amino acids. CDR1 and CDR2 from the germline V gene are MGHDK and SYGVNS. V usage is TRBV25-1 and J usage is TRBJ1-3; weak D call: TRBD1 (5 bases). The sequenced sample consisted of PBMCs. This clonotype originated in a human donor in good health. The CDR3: CASSAGGSSGNTIYF. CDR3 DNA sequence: TGTGCCAGCAGTGCCGGGGGAAGCTCTGGAAACACCATATATTTT.